These T cell receptor beta chains were read from a single sample in a study of regulatory T cells in long-lasting Graves disease. TCRdb fed the multiplex PCR reads into MiXCR, producing one record per CDR3 protein. The top ten clones hold roughly 10% of a sample with roughly 420,000 distinct CDR3 sequences, approximately 16% of them seen once. These same records also appear under a second study, on T cells in Graves' hyperthyroidism and ophthalmopathy.

The sample was peripheral blood mononuclear cells (PBMCs), taken at new diagnosis, from a patient treated with antithyroid drugs. The receptors stem from a woman under 40 with Graves disease. Both conserved end residues are part of each CDR3. D genes are given only for firm matches. Size values are once, few and many counts, or a class for expanded clones, and some rows have none.

j_gene | v_gene | abundance | d_gene | CDR3nt | CDR3aa
TRBJ1-1 | TRBV12-3/TRBV12-4 | many | TRBD1 | TGTGCCAGCATCCCCAACAGGGGGCGCTTCCCTGAAGCTTTCTTT | CASIPNRGRFPEAFF
TRBJ2-3 | TRBV7-2 | many | TRBD2 | TGTGCCAGCAGTGAATCGGCGCTAGCGGGGAGGAGTACAGATACGCAGTATTTT | CASSESALAGRSTDTQYF
TRBJ2-5 | TRBV28 | many | . | TGTGCCAGCAGCCCCCTAGAAGAGCACCAAGAGACCCAGTACTTC | CASSPLEEHQETQYF
TRBJ1-6 | TRBV12-3/TRBV12-4 | many | . | TGTGCCAGCAGTCTGCGACAGACTAATAATTCACCCCTCCACTTT | CASSLRQTNNSPLHF
TRBJ2-1 | TRBV12-3/TRBV12-4 | . | . | TGTGCCAACAGTTTCGGGCGATACAATGAGCAGTTCTTC | CANSFGRYNEQFF
TRBJ1-2 | TRBV5-1 | . | . | TGCGCCAGCAGCTTGGTGGCGGCTAACTATGGCCACACCTTC | CASSLVAANYGHTF
TRBJ1-1 | TRBV28 | few | . | TGTGCCAGCACCGGACCAGGGGAGGGAACCACTGAAGCTTTCTTT | CASTGPGEGTTEAFF
TRBJ2-1 | TRBV7-2 | few | . | TGTGCCAGCAGTCCGGGACCGTTTACCGATGAGCAGTTCTTC | CASSPGPFTDEQFF
TRBJ2-3 | TRBV7-2 | many | . | TGTGCCAGCAGCCCCGGGTCGGTCGCAGATACGCAGTATTTT | CASSPGSVADTQYF
TRBJ2-3 | TRBV13 | many | . | TGTGCCAGCAGCCCCCTGGGGGCGAGCACAGATACGCAGTATTTT | CASSPLGASTDTQYF
TRBJ2-1 | TRBV29-1 | . | . | TGCAGCGTTGAATCGCCCATTCGGAGACAGGATAATTACAATGAGCAGTTCTTC | CSVESPIRRQDNYNEQFF
TRBJ2-1 | TRBV28 | many | TRBD2 | TGTGCCAGCAGCTTACTAGCGGGGGGATACAATGAGCAGTTCTTC | CASSLLAGGYNEQFF
TRBJ2-1 | TRBV6-1 | many | TRBD2 | TGTGCCAGCACCCAGGGACTAGCGGGAGCGGTTGAGCAGTTCTTC | CASTQGLAGAVEQFF
TRBJ2-3 | TRBV20-1 | many | . | TGCAGTGCTAGAAAAAGTAGTTCGCTGCAGTATTTT | CSARKSSSLQYF
TRBJ2-2 | TRBV27 | few | TRBD2 | TGTGCCAGCAGCCCCGAACTAGCGGGAGTGGCCGGGGAGCTGTTTTTT | CASSPELAGVAGELFF